The text below deals with one TCR beta chain. Its antigen remains unidentified. Per-base quality was not reported, and no clone a single base away is much larger than it. This entry belongs to a study of identical twins (dated by TCRdb to about 2016). Study-level background: The study deep-sequenced TCR alpha and beta repertoires from monozygotic twins, unrelated adults of various ages and cord blood to test whether fetal clonotypes persist. Replicate twin experiments were performed at different times using different library preparation protocols to rule out contamination. Points the paper makes about the study in general: Compared with coincidental sharing between unrelated individuals, out-of-frame TCR alpha sequences shared between twins had an excess of sequences with low generation probability. Out-of-frame TCR alpha sharing in monozygotic twins was systematically underestimated by recombination models, whereas sharing between unrelated individuals was in agreement with the recombination models. Conclusions relied on cross-sectional statistical analysis, since the same donors could not be followed over many years. In beta out-of-frame sequences, excess twin sharing was weaker, because having fewer shared sequences lowered the signal-to-noise ratio. Abundant cord blood beta clonotypes had fewer insertions, young adult naive repertoires showed a similar but weaker trend, and memory repertoires showed no such trend. Zero-insertion analyses could be partly confounded by invariant T cells such as MAIT and iNKT, although diverse VJ usage argued against such confounding for most clonotypes.

Receptors were amplified or captured by 5' RACE. Reads for this sample came from an Illumina HiSeq 2000. Template switching added a universal primer binding site, and the final cDNA carried a unique molecular identifier that allowed TCR cDNA molecules to be counted accurately. Specific primers in the conserved constant-segment region were used to synthesize first-strand cDNA for TCR alpha and beta chains. Each cDNA library was double barcoded, with a SMART-Mk sample barcode plus Illumina barcodes, to control for contamination. Two successive PCR steps introduced TruSeq adapter sequences along with Illumina sample barcodes. Sequencing of the TCR alpha and beta cDNA libraries was done on the Illumina HiSeq platform using custom primers. Per the original workflow: Raw reads were processed with MiGEC to extract unique molecular identifiers, and MiXCR was used to determine CDR3 positions. For each individual, recombination models were inferred using an EM algorithm with the repgenHMM and IGoR tools. The tcR package in R was used for shared clonotype analysis, with sharing normalized by the product of cloneset sizes. To study raw recombination without the effects of thymic and clonal selection, out-of-frame nonproductive sequences were analyzed. TCRdb redid the processing of the public reads, applying fastp at Q25 and MiXCR, and retained in-frame beta chains. Rows with one shared CDR3 protein collapse into an entry with the most common genes and DNA. TCRdb assigned the V and J calls; the authors' analysis was not used. The sample profile shows approximately 500,000 distinct CDR3 sequences; 24% of them were found once. The ten largest clones add up to about 2.7% of the sample.

Every donor was a healthy Caucasian. Three pairs of female monozygotic twins, all aged roughly 18 to 29 years, were included in the twin cohort. Positive isolation kits from Invitrogen were used to isolate the CD4+ and CD8+ T cell populations. These data were likewise used in another study, on T cells expressing NK-cell markers. Per that second paper: Three sorted T-cell subsets (CD3+CD56+NKG2C+, CD3+CD56+NKG2C- and CD3+CD56-NKG2C+) from under ten donors had their TCR beta-chain repertoires profiled. Among the eight sequenced donors, only one was HCMV-seronegative, while the other seven were HCMV-seropositive. In several experiments an anti-gammadeltaTCR antibody was added to restrict sorting to alphabetaTCR-expressing T cells. In six donors, the dominant CD3+CD56+NKG2C+ clonotypes ranked among the top 10 CD8+ clonotypes, making up about 1.0-7.0% of CD8+ T cells. Those dominant clonotypes were again the most abundant among CD3+CD56-NKG2C+ cells in a few donors, at about 28.3-60.1%. Whether the expanded NKG2C-expressing T cell clones were specific for HCMV antigens was left unclear. The eight sequenced donors were randomly selected healthy volunteers, three men and five women. To determine HCMV serostatus, a commercial ELISA kit was used to detect HCMV-specific IgG in serum. MIGEC handled demultiplexing of the reads and grouping by UMI, while MiTCR was used to assemble and quantify clonotypes. To exclude erroneous sequences, any TCR cDNA sequence not supported by at least two reads was discarded. The tcR package was used for downstream repertoire analysis, and clonotypes were matched across fractions by CDR3 nucleotide sequence plus V segment. VDJmatch was used to annotate antigen specificity against VDJdb, with one amino acid substitution allowed in CDR3.

This sequence originates from a woman younger than 35 in good health. Source material: CD4+ T cells sorted from blood.

For the CDR3, the sequence is CASSVGGRQTDTQYF. The DNA reads TGTGCCAGCAGCGTAGGAGGGAGGCAGACAGATACGCAGTATTTT. The V gene is TRBV9 and the J gene is TRBJ2-3; a weak D assignment points to TRBD2 (6 bases agree). CDR1 and CDR2 are drawn from the germline V gene: SGDLS, YYNGEE. Trimming at the junction amounts to 0 bases on V and 3 bases on J, and the germline ends lie 11 bases apart. The CDR3, from cysteine to phenylalanine, totals 15 residues. This entry keeps only the CDR3 DNA: 45 bases, framed from base 1.